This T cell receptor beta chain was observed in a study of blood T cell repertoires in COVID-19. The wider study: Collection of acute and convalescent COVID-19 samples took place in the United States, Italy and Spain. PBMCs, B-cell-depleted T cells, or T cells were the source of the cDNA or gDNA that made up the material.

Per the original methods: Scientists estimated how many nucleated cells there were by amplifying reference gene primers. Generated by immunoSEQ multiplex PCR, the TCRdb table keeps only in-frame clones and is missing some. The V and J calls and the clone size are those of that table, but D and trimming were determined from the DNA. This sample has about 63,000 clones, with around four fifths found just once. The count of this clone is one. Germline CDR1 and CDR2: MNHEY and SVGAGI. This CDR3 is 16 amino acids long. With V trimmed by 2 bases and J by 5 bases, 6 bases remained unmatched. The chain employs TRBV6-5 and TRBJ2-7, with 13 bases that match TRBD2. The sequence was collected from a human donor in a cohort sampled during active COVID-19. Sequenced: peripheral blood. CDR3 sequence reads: CASSYLTGTSGNEQYF. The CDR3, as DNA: TGTGCCAGCAGTTACCTCACCGGGACTAGCGGGAACGAGCAGTACTTC.